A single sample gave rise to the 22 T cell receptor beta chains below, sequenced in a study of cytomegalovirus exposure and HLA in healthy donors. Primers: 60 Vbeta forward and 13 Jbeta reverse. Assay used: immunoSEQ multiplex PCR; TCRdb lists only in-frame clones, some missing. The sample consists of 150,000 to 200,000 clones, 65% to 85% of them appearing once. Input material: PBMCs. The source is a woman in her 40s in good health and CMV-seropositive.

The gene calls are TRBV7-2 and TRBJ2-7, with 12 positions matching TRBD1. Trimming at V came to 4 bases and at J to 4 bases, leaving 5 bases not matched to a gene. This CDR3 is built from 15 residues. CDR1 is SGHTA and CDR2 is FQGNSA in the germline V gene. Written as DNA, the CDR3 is TGTGCCAGCAGCTCAGGGACAGGGGGCGGTTACGAGCAGTACTTC. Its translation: CASSSGTGGGYEQYF.

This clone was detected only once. In DNA form, the CDR3 reads TGTGCCAGTAGTATAAGTCGTGGGACATCCACTGAAGCTTTCTTT. Translating gives CASSISRGTSTEAFF. The genes are TRBV19 and TRBJ1-1; D is possibly TRBD1 (6 bases). The CDR3 extends over 15 amino acids. The germline V gene encodes CDR1 LNHDA and CDR2 SQIVND (reference sequence). The germline V and J ends were trimmed by 2 bases and 4 bases, with 14 bases remaining between them.

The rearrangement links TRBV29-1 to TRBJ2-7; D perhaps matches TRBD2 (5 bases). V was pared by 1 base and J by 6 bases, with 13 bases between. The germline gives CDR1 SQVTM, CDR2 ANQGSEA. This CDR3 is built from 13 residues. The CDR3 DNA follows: TGCAGCGTTGAAGCCCTATACCGGGGCGAGCAGTACTTC. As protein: CSVEALYRGEQYF.

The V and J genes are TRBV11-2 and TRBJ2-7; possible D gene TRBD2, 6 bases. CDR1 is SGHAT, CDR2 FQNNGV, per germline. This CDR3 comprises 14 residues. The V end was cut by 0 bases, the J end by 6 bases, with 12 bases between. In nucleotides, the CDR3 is TGTGCCAGCAGCTTAGACCCGGGAGCAGGCGAGCAGTACTTC. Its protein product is CASSLDPGAGEQYF.

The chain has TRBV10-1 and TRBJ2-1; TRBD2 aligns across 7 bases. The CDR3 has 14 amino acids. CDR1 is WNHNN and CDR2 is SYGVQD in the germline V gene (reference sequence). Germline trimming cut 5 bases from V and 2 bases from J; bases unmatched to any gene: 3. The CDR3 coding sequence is TGCGCCAGCAGTCCCGGGACTACCTACAATGAGCAGTTCTTC. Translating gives CASSPGTTYNEQFF.

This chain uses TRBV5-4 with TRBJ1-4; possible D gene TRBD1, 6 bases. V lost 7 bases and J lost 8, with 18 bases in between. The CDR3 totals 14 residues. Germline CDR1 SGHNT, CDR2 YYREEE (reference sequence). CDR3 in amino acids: CASGPGGAREKLFF. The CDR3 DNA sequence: TGTGCCAGCGGTCCGGGGGGGGCGCGAGAAAAACTGTTTTTT.

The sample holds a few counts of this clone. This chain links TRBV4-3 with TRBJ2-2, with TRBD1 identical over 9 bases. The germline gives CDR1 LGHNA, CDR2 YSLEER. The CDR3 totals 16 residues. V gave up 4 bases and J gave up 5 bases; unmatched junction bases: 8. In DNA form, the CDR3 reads TGCGCCAGCAGCCGGGGACAGGGTCGCGTTACCGGGGAGCTGTTTTTT. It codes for CASSRGQGRVTGELFF.

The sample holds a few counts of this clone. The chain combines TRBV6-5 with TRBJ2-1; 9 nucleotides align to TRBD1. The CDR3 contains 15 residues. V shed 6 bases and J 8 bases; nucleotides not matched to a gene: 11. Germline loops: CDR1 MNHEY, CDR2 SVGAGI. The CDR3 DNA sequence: TGTGCCAGCAGACGGGACAGGGCGGAGGACCATGAGCAGTTCTTC. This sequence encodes CASRRDRAEDHEQFF.

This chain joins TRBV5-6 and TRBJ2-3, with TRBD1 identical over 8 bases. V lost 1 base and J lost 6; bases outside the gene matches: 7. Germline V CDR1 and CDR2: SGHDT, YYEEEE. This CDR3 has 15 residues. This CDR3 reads CASSLLPGGADTQYF. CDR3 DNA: TGTGCCAGCAGCTTGTTACCAGGGGGCGCGGATACGCAGTATTTT. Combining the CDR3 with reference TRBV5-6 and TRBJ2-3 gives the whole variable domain DAGVTQSPTHLIKTRGQQVTLRCSPKSGHDTVSWYQQALGQGPQFIFQYYEEEERQRGNFPDRFSGHQFPNYSSELNVNALLLGDSALYLCASSLLPGGADTQYFGPGTRLTVL.

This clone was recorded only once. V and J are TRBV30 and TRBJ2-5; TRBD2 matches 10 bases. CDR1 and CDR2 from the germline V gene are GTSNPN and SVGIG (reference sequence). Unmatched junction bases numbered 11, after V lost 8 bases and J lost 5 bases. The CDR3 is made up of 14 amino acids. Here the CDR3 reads CARTPSGSRETQYF. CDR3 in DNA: TGTGCCCGGACCCCTAGCGGGAGTAGGGAGACCCAGTACTTC.

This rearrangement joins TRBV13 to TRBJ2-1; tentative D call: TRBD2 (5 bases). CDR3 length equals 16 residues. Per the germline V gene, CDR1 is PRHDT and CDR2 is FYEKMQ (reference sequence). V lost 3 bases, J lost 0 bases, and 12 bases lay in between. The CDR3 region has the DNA TGTGCCAGCAGCTTTCGAAGCGGCGACTCCTACAATGAGCAGTTCTTC. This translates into CASSFRSGDSYNEQFF.

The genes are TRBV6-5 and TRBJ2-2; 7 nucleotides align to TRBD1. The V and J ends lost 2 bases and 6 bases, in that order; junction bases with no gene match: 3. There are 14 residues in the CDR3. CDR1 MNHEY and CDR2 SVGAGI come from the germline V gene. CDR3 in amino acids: CASSYNRGAGELFF. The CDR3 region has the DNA TGTGCCAGCAGTTACAACAGGGGAGCCGGGGAGCTGTTTTTT.

CDR3 nucleotides: TGTGCCAGCGGAACAGGGGGCAGTGGCTACACCTTC. This translates into CASGTGGSGYTF. The chain is built from TRBV6-6 and TRBJ1-2, with 9 bases lining up with TRBD1. J gave up 7 bases and V 8 bases, and 5 bases lay outside the gene matches. Germline-derived CDR1 and CDR2 are MNHNY and SVGAGI (reference sequence). This CDR3 is built from 12 residues.

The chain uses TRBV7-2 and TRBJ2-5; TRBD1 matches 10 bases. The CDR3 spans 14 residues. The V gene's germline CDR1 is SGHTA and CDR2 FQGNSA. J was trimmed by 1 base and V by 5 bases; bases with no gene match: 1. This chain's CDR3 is CASSRQGAQETQYF. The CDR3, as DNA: TGTGCCAGCAGCCGACAGGGGGCCCAAGAGACCCAGTACTTC.

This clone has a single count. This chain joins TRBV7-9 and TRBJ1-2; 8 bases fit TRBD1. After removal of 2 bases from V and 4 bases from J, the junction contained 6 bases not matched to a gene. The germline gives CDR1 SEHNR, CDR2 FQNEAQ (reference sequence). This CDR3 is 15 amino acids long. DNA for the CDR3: TGTGCCAGCAGCTTACAGGGGGCGCCCAGCTATGGCTACACCTTC. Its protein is CASSLQGAPSYGYTF.

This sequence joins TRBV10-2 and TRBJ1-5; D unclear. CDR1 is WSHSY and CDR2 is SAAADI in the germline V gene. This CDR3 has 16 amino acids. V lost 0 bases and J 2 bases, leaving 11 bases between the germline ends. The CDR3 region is CASSESAGRGNQPQHF. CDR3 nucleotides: TGCGCCAGCAGTGAGTCCGCGGGTCGGGGCAATCAGCCCCAGCATTTT.

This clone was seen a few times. Written as DNA, the CDR3 is TGTGCCAGCAGCATCGACCGACACACAGATACGCAGTATTTT. It encodes CASSIDRHTDTQYF. The chain links TRBV21-1 to TRBJ2-3; TRBD1 reflects the table's D call only, with no check against the DNA. TRBV21-1 is an annotated pseudogene. The CDR3 is 14 amino acids.

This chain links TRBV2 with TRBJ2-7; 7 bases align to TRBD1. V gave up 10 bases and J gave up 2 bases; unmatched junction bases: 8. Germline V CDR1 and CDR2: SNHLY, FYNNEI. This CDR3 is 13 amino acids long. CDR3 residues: CATGDSVTYEQYF. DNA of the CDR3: TGTGCCACAGGGGACAGCGTTACCTACGAGCAGTACTTC.

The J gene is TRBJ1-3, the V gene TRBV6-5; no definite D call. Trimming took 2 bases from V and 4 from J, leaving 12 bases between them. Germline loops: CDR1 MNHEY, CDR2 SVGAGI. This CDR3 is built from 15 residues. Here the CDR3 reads CASSYGGSSGNTIYF. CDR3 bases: TGTGCCAGCAGTTACGGCGGCAGTTCAGGAAACACCATATATTTT.

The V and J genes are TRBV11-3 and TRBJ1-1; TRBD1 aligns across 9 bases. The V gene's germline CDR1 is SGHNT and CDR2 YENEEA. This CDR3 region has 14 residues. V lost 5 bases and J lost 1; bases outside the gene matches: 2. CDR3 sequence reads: CASSGTGSNTEAFF. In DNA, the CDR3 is TGTGCCAGCAGCGGGACAGGGTCGAACACTGAAGCTTTCTTT.

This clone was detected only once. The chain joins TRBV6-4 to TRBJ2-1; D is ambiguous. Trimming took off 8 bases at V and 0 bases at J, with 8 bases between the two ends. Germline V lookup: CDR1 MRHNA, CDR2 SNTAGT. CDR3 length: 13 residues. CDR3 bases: TGTGCCAGCCTGGGCTTCTCCTACAATGAGCAGTTCTTC. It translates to CASLGFSYNEQFF.

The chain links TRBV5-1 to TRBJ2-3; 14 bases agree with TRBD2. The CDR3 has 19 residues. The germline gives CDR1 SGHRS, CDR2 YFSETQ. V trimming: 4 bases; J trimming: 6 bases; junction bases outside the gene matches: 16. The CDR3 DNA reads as TGCGCCAGCAGCAGGGGACTAGCGGGAGAGGCCTCTTCAGGGGATACGCAGTATTTT. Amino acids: CASSRGLAGEASSGDTQYF. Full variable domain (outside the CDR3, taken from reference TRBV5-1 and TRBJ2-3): KAGVTQTPRYLIKTRGQQVTLSCSPISGHRSVSWYQQTPGQGLQFLFEYFSETQRNKGNFPGRFSGRQFSNSRSEMNVSTLELGDSALYLCASSRGLAGEASSGDTQYFGPGTRLTVL.